The rows below give T cell receptor beta chains drawn from one sample of a study of OX40 agonist ivuxolimab in advanced cancers. The table came from immunoSEQ multiplex PCR; TCRdb's copy has only in-frame clones and leaves some out. The table shows about 79,000 clones, with under 90% occurring only once. This material consisted of CD4+ or CD8+ T cells sorted from blood, taken in a trial of the OX40 agonist ivuxolimab. These receptors all come from an adult with an advanced solid tumor such as melanoma, head and neck, liver or kidney cancer. CDR3s include the opening cysteine and the closing phenylalanine or tryptophan. D genes are given only for firm matches. Only part of the rows carry a size: once, few, many, or a class if the clone is expanded.

v_call	d_call	j_call	clone_size	cdr3_nt	cdr3_aa
TRBV6-4	TRBD2	TRBJ2-3	-	TGTGCCAGCAGGGCTAGCGGGAACACAGATACGCAGTATTTT	CASRASGNTDTQYF
TRBV6-1	-	TRBJ1-2	-	TGTGCCAGCAGAAGGGACGGAGCTAACTATGGCTACACCTTC	CASRRDGANYGYTF
TRBV19	-	TRBJ2-2	-	TGTGCCAGTAGGACAAATAGGGAGCTGTTTTTT	CASRTNRELFF
TRBV19	TRBD2	TRBJ2-5	once	TGTGCCAGTAGTATCCCTAGCGGGAGGGCTGGAGAGACCCAGTACTTC	CASSIPSGRAGETQYF
TRBV30	TRBD1	TRBJ2-4	-	TGTGCCTGGAGCGTCCCCGGGACAGGGGCCAAAAACATTCAGTACTTC	CAWSVPGTGAKNIQYF
TRBV7-6	-	TRBJ1-3	few	TGTGCCAGCAGTCCTTTGCAGTCTGGAAACACCATATATTTT	CASSPLQSGNTIYF
TRBV5-4	-	TRBJ1-1	-	TGTGCCAGCAGTCGAGACCCCGAAACTGAAGCTTTCTTT	CASSRDPETEAFF
TRBV4-2	TRBD1	TRBJ2-7	-	TGTGCCAGCAGCCAACGGGACAGTAAGGACTACGAGCAGTACTTC	CASSQRDSKDYEQYF
TRBV11-2	TRBD2	TRBJ2-7	many	TGTGCCAGCAACCAGAGGCTAGCGGGGGGCGAGGAGCAGTACTTC	CASNQRLAGGEEQYF
TRBV28	-	TRBJ2-2	-	TGTGCCAGCATTCCTTCCGGGACCTCGAACACCGGGGAGCTGTTTTTT	CASIPSGTSNTGELFF
TRBV5-1	-	TRBJ2-3	-	TGCGCCAGCAGCTTGACAGTGGGTTCAGCAGATACGCAGTATTTT	CASSLTVGSADTQYF
TRBV6-5	-	TRBJ2-1	-	TGTGCCAGCAGAGCAACAGTGAGCTCCTACAATGAGCAGTTCTTC	CASRATVSSYNEQFF
TRBV28	-	TRBJ1-2	-	TGTGCCAGCTACAGTCCTCCAGGACAGCCATCTAACTATGGCTACACCTTC	CASYSPPGQPSNYGYTF
TRBV15	-	TRBJ1-1	-	TGTGCCACCAGCGGCGACAGACTGAACACTGAAGCTTTCTTT	CATSGDRLNTEAFF
TRBV7-3	-	TRBJ1-3	-	TGTGCCAGCAGCCTCGCCGGGGGGGCGGGCGGCTCTGGAAACACCATATATTTT	CASSLAGGAGGSGNTIYF